The rows below give T cell receptor beta chains drawn from one sample of a study of follicular helper T cells after annual influenza vaccination. The data were produced by immunoSEQ multiplex PCR, yet TCRdb's version contains in-frame clones alone and is incomplete. The profile shows some 9,300 clones, roughly 80% of them singletons. The sample was CXCR5+ CD38- circulating T follicular helper cells from blood, taken 7 days after influenza vaccination. These receptors were taken from an adult who received the influenza vaccine. CDR3s leave out the opening cysteine and the closing phenylalanine or tryptophan.

j_call | v_call | cdr3_aa
TRBJ1-1 | TRBV7-2 | ASYPGPNTEAF
TRBJ2-5 | TRBV18 | ASSPSGGQETQY
TRBJ1-6 | TRBV2 | ASSVEGENSPLH
TRBJ2-7 | TRBV9 | ASSAALAGGAGWEQY
TRBJ2-2 | TRBV10-1 | ASSAGTGGPGELF
TRBJ2-7 | TRBV2 | ASRLGPNTYEQY
TRBJ2-3 | TRBV5-5 | ASSLVTGGNTDTQY
TRBJ2-5 | TRBV5-1 | ASSQGDRVPQQETQY
TRBJ1-4 | TRBV19 | ASMQLRGTNEKLF
TRBJ1-1 | TRBV27 | ASSPDPDRGVTEAF
TRBJ1-1 | TRBV19 | ASYGAGTGTEAF
TRBJ2-2 | TRBV5-1 | ASSLALGGGELF
TRBJ2-7 | TRBV7-2 | ASSLGAGGSYEQY
TRBJ2-3 | TRBV14 | ASSRSVDTQY
TRBJ2-2 | TRBV29-1 | SVDWTGGTGELF
TRBJ1-2 | TRBV19 | ASSAQKPDSSSGYGYT
TRBJ1-2 | TRBV6-5 | ASSYQRETGYT
TRBJ2-3 | TRBV20-1 | SAISADTQY
TRBJ1-5 | TRBV7-2 | ASSFTTGSMGQH
TRBJ2-7 | TRBV7-3 | ASSLNPGASYEQY
TRBJ1-2 | TRBV7-2 | ASSLTPVGEDT
TRBJ1-6 | TRBV21-1 | ASSKGGSGDSPLH
TRBJ2-7 | TRBV30 | AIERGGSYEQY
TRBJ2-3 | TRBV4-2 | ASSQDGEGGDTQY
TRBJ2-7 | TRBV7-9 | ASSDGTGAPREQY
TRBJ1-1 | TRBV6-5 | ASSYSNRGKTEAF
TRBJ1-3 | TRBV5-1 | ASTAASQAGGNTIY
TRBJ2-2 | TRBV4-1 | ASSQNPLNTGELF
TRBJ2-1 | TRBV7-7 | ASSPGADYNEQF
TRBJ1-5 | TRBV4-1 | ASSQDRTASNQPQH
TRBJ1-5 | TRBV19 | ASSPGRSNQPQH
TRBJ2-7 | TRBV30 | AWSPPQGTWEQY
TRBJ2-7 | TRBV21-1 | ASSKEGGTCKY
TRBJ2-3 | TRBV11-3 | ASSLSSGPLTDTQY
TRBJ1-1 | TRBV7-2 | ASSLHRQGGF
TRBJ2-2 | TRBV18 | ASSPPLAGGITGELF
TRBJ1-2 | TRBV7-9 | ASSVPQGGGYT
TRBJ1-5 | TRBV19 | ASKARDQPQH
TRBJ2-2 | TRBV30 | AWSVASRAAGELF
TRBJ2-2 | TRBV7-9 | ASRLGGGDTGELF
TRBJ1-1 | TRBV1 | TSSQGNTEAF
TRBJ1-1 | TRBV18 | ASSPGMNTEAF
TRBJ2-2 | TRBV11-2 | ASSVTSGGLNTGELF
TRBJ1-6 | TRBV27 | ASSKLRDRVVSPLH
TRBJ1-5 | TRBV30 | AWSVGDSNQPQH
TRBJ1-4 | TRBV29-1 | SAGDTTTNEKLF
TRBJ1-6 | TRBV6-1 | ATFVRVNSPLH
TRBJ1-4 | TRBV6-5 | ASTTRKRDEKLF
TRBJ2-6 | TRBV19 | ASRSGTTGANVLT
TRBJ2-7 | TRBV15 | ATSRDPTGEQY
TRBJ2-3 | TRBV2 | ASSGGSTDTQY
TRBJ2-7 | TRBV6-1 | ASRVQAGVYEQY
TRBJ2-3 | TRBV9 | ASSDPGSTDTQY
TRBJ2-3 | TRBV6-6 | ASIAGLYTDTQY
TRBJ2-7 | TRBV4-1 | ASSHAGQTYEQY
TRBJ2-3 | TRBV29-1 | SVVRAASTDTQY
TRBJ1-5 | TRBV25-1 | ASSDNNRGEGNQPQH
TRBJ2-3 | TRBV28 | ASSLASPNTQY
TRBJ1-2 | TRBV7-7 | ASSLVFRTGYGYT